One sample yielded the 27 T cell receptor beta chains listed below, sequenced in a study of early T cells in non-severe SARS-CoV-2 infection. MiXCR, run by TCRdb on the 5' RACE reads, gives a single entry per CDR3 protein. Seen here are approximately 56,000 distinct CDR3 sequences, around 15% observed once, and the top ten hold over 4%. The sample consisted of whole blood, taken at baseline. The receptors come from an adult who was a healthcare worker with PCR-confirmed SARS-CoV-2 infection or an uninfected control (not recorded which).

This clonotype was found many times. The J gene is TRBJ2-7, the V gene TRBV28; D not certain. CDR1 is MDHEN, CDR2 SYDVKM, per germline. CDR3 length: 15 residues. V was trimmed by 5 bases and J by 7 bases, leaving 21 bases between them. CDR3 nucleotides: TGTGCCAGCAGTATACAACAGAGATCTACGTTAGAGCAGTACTTC. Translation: CASSIQQRSTLEQYF.

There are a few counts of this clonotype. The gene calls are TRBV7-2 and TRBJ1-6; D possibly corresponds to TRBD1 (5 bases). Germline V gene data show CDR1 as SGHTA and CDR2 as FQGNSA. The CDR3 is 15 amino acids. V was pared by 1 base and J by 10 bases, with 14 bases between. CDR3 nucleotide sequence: TGTGCCAGCAGCTTAGGCGGCAGGGTAGGGTCACCCCTCCACTTT. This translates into CASSLGGRVGSPLHF.

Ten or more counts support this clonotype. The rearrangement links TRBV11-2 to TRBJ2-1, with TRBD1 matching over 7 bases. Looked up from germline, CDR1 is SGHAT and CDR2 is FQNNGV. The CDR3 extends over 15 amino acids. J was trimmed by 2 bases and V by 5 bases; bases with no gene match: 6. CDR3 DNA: TGTGCCAGCAGCCGCTCCGGGACAGCCTACAATGAGCAGTTCTTC. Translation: CASSRSGTAYNEQFF. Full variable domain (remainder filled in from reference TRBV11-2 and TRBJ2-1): EAGVAQSPRYKIIEKRQSVAFWCNPISGHATLYWYQQILGQGPKLLIQFQNNGVVDDSQLPKDRFSAERLKGVDSTLKIQPAKLEDSAVYLCASSRSGTAYNEQFFGPGTRLTVL.

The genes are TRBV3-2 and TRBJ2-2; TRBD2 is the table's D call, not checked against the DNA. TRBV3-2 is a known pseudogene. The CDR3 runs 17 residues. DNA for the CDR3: TGTGCCAGCAGCCAAGGAGGAGCGGGGCCGAACACCGGGGAGCTGTTTTTT. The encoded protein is CASSQGGAGPNTGELFF.

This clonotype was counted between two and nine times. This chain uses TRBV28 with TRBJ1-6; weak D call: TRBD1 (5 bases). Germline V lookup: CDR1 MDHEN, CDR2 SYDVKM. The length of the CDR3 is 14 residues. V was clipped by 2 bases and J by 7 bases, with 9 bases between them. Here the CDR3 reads CASSLQGWNSPLHF. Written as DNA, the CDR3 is TGTGCCAGCAGTTTACAGGGATGGAATTCACCCCTCCACTTT.

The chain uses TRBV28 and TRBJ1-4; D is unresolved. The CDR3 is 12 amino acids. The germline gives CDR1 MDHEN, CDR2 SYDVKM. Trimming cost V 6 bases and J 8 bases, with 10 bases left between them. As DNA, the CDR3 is TGTGCCAGCAGGGCGGGCGGGGAAAAACTGTTTTTT. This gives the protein CASRAGGEKLFF.

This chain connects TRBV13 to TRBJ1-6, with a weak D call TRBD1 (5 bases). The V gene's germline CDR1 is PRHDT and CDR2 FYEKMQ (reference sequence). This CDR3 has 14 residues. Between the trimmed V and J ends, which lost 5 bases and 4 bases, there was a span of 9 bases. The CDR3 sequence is CASSPTEYNSPLHF. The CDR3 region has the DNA TGTGCCAGCAGCCCGACAGAATATAATTCACCCCTCCACTTT.

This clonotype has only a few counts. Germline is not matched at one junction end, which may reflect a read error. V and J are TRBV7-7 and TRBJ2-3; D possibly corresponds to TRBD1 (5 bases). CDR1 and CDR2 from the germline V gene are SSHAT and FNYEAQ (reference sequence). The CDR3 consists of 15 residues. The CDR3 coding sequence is TGTGCTAGCAGCTTAGGGGCCGGAGTCACAGATACGCAGTATTTT. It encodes CASSLGAGVTDTQYF.

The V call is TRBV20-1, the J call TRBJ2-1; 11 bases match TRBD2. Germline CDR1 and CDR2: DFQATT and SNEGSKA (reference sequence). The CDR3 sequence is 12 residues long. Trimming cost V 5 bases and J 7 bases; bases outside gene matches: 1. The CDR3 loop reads CSARTSGNEQFF. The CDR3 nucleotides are TGCAGTGCTCGGACTAGCGGGAATGAGCAGTTCTTC.

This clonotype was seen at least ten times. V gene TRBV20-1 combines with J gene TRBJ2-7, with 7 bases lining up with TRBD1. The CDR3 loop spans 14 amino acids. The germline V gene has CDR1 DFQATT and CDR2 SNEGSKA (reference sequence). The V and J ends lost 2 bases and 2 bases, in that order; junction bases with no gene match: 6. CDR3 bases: TGCAGTGCTAGACACCGACAGGGCCCCTACGAGCAGTACTTC. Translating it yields CSARHRQGPYEQYF.

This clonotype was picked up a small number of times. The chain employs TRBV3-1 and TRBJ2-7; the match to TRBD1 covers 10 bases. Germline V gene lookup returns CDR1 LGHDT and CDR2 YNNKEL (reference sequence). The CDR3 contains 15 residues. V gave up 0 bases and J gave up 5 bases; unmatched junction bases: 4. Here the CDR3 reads CASSQDVTGGHEQYF. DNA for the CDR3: TGTGCCAGCAGCCAAGATGTGACAGGGGGCCACGAGCAGTACTTC.

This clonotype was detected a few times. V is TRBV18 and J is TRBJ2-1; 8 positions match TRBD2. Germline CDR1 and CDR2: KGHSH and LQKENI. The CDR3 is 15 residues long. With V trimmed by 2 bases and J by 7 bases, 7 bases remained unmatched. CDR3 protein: CASSPGLAGSNEQFF. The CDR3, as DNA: TGTGCCAGCTCACCAGGCCTAGCGGGTTCGAATGAGCAGTTCTTC.

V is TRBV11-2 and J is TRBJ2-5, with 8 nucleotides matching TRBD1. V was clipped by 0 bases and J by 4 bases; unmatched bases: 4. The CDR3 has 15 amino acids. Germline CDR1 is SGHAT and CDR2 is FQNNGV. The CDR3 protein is CASSLERTGTETQYF. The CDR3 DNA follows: TGTGCCAGCAGCTTAGAGAGGACAGGGACAGAGACCCAGTACTTC.

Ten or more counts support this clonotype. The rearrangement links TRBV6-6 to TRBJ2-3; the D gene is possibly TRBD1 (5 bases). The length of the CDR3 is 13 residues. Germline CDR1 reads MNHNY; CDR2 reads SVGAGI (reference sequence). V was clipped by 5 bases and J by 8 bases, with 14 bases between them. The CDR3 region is CASSPAGRSTQYF. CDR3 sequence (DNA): TGTGCCAGCAGTCCAGCAGGGCGAAGTACGCAGTATTTT.

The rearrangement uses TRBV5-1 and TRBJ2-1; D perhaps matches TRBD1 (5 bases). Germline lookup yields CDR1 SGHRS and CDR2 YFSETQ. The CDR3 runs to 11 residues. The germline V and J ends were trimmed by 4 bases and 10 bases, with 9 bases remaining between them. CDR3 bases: TGCGCCAGCAGCGCAGGGATCGAGCAGTTCTTC. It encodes CASSAGIEQFF. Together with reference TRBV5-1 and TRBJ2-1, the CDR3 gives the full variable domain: KAGVTQTPRYLIKTRGQQVTLSCSPISGHRSVSWYQQTPGQGLQFLFEYFSETQRNKGNFPGRFSGRQFSNSRSEMNVSTLELGDSALYLCASSAGIEQFFGPGTRLTVL.

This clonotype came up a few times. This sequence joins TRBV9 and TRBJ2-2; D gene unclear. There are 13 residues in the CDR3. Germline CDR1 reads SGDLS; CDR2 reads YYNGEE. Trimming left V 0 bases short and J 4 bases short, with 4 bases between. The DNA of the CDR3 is TGTGCCAGCAGCGTAGTGCTCACCGGGGAGCTGTTTTTT. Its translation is CASSVVLTGELFF.

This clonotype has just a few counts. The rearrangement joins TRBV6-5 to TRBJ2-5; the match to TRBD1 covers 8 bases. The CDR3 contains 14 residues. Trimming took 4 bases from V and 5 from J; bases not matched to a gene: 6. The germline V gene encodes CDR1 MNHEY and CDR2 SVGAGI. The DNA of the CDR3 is TGTGCCAGCAGTTTGGACAGGGCGTTTGAGACCCAGTACTTC. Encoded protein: CASSLDRAFETQYF.

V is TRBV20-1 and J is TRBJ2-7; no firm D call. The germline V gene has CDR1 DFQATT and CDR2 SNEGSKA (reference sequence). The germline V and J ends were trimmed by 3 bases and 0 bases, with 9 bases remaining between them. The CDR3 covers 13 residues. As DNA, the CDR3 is TGCAGTGCTAGCTTCGGACCCTCCTACGAGCAGTACTTC. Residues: CSASFGPSYEQYF.

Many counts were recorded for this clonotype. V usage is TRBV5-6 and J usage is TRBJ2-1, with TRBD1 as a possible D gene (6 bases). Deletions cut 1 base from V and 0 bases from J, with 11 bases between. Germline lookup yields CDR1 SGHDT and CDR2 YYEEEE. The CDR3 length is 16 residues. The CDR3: CASSLFGDNSYNEQFF. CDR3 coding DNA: TGTGCCAGCAGCTTGTTCGGGGACAACTCCTACAATGAGCAGTTCTTC.

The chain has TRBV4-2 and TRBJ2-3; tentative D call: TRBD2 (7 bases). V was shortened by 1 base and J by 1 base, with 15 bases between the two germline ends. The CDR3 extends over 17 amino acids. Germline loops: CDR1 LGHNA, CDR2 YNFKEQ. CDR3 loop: CASSQAEGGAGTDTQYF. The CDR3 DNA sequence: TGTGCCAGCAGCCAAGCTGAAGGGGGGGCCGGCACAGATACGCAGTATTTT.

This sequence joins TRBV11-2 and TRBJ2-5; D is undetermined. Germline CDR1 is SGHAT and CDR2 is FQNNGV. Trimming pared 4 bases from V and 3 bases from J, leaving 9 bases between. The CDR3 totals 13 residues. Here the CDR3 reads CASSSRTEETQYF. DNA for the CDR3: TGTGCCAGCAGCTCAAGGACGGAAGAGACCCAGTACTTC.

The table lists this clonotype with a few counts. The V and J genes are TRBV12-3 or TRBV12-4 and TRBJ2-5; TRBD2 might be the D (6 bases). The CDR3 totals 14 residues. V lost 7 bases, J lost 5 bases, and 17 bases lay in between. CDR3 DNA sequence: TGTGCCAGCACCCTATCTAGCGCGGGGGAGACCCAGTACTTC. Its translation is CASTLSSAGETQYF.

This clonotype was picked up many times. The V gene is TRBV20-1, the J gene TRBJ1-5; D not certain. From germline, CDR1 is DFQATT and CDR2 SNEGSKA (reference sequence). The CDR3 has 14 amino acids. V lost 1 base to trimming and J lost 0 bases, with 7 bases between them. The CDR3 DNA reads TGCAGTGCTAGAGGGGCCACTAGCAATCAGCCCCAGCATTTT. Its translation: CSARGATSNQPQHF.

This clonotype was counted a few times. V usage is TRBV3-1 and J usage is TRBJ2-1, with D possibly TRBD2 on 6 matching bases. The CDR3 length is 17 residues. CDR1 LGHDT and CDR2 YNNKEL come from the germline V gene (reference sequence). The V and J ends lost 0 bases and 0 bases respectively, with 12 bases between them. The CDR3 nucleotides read TGTGCCAGCAGCCAAGAGGCGGGGTCAAGCTCCTACAATGAGCAGTTCTTC. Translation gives CASSQEAGSSSYNEQFF.

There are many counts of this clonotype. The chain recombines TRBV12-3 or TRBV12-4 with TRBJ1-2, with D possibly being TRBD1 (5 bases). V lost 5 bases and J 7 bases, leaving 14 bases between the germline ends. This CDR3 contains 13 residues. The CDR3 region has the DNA TGTGCCAGCAGTACCCGAGGGGCGCTTGGCTACACCTTC. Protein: CASSTRGALGYTF.

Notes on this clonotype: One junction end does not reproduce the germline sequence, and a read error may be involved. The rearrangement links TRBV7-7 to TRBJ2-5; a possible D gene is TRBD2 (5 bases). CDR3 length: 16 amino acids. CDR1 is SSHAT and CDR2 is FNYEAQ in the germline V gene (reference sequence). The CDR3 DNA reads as TGTGCTAGCAGCTTGAACAGCGGACCGATCCAAGAGACCCAGTACTTC. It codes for CASSLNSGPIQETQYF.

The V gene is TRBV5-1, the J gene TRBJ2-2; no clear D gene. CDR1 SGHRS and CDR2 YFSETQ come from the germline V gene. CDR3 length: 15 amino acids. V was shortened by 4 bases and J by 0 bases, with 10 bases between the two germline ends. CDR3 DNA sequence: TGCGCCAGCAGCCTCCCCGGTTCGAACACCGGGGAGCTGTTTTTT. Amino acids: CASSLPGSNTGELFF.